This note documents a single T cell receptor (beta chain) sequence. Its antigen is currently unknown. Germline values: CDR1 KGHSH, CDR2 LQKENI. V gave up 3 bases and J gave up 2 bases, with 14 bases separating them. The CDR3 is 16 amino acids. This entry is derived from a study of shared clonotypes between healthy human individuals. Only in-frame clones appear in the TCRdb table, and some are missing; sequencing was by immunoSEQ multiplex PCR. Of more than 550,000 clones listed, about two thirds were seen once; the top ten hold more than 1.5%. Points from the study as a whole: Having only a few donors restricted how much genetic and exposure-history diversity was captured. A reduction in generation probabilities was seen for non-shared clonotypes relative to those shared by all four donors.

This chain connects TRBV18 to TRBJ2-1; D could derive from TRBD1 or TRBD2 (5 bases each). The source is a woman aged 25 to 39 in good health. The sample consisted of memory CD4+ T cells sorted from blood. The subset here: CD45RA-negative fraction. CDR3 bases: TGTGCCAGCTCACCCCGGGGACCCAATGCCTACAATGAGCAGTTCTTC. Residues: CASSPRGPNAYNEQFF.